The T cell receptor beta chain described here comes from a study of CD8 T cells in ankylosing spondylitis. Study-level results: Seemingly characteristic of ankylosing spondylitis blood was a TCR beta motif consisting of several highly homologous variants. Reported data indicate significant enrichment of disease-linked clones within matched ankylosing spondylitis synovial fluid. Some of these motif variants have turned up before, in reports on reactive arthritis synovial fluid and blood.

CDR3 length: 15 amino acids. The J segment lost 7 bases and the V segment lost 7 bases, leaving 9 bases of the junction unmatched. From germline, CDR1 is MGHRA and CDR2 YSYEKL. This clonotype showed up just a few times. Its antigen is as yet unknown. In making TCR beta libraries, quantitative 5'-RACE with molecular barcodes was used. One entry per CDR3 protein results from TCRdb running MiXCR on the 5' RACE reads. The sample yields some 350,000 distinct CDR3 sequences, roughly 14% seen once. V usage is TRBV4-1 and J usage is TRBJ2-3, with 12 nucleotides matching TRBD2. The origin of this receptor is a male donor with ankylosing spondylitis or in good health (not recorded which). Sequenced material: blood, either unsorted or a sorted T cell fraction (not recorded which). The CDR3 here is CASNSGLAGRNTQYF. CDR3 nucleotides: TGCGCCAGCAACTCTGGACTAGCGGGACGAAATACGCAGTATTTT.